The rows below give T cell receptor beta chains drawn from one sample of a study of T cells after yellow fever vaccination. MiXCR, run by TCRdb on the 5' RACE reads, gives a single entry per CDR3 protein. The sample contains 620,000 or so distinct CDR3 sequences, less than 20% of which appear only once. Sample: PBMCs, taken about 5 days after the first yellow fever vaccination. These receptors all come from a man between 18 and 29 years old who received the YFV17D yellow fever vaccine. Each CDR3 is given with its conserved first and last residue. The D gene is left open where the match is weak. Part of the rows lack a size; the others show once, few, many or a class for expanded clones.

TRBD2,TRBJ2-3,-,TRBV7-3,15,CASSSSSGGTDTQYF,TGTGCCAGCAGCTCCTCTAGCGGGGGGACAGATACGCAGTATTTT
-,TRBJ1-5,-,TRBV15,16,CATSRELGQGNQPQHF,TGTGCCACCAGCAGAGAGTTGGGGCAGGGGAATCAGCCCCAGCATTTT
-,TRBJ2-5,-,TRBV5-1,15,CASSSPWTRQETQYF,TGCGCCAGCAGCTCACCGTGGACACGCCAAGAGACCCAGTACTTC
TRBD2,TRBJ2-5,-,TRBV5-1,16,CASSLIAGGPQETQYF,TGCGCCAGCAGCTTGATAGCGGGGGGACCCCAAGAGACCCAGTACTTC
-,TRBJ1-1,few,TRBV5-4,15,CASSFPGGMNTEAFF,TGTGCCAGCAGCTTCCCGGGGGGCATGAACACTGAAGCTTTCTTT
TRBD2,TRBJ2-2,few,TRBV11-3,16,CASSLRLAGGPGELFF,TGTGCCAGCAGCCTACGACTAGCGGGGGGGCCCGGGGAGCTGTTTTTT
-,TRBJ2-5,once,TRBV7-8,15,CASSSLLVLGETQYF,TGTGCCAGCAGCTCCCTACTCGTCCTTGGAGAGACCCAGTACTTC
-,TRBJ1-2,-,TRBV12-3/TRBV12-4,13,CASRGEGDWGYTF,TGTGCCAGCAGGGGCGAAGGGGACTGGGGCTACACCTTC
TRBD2,TRBJ2-3,-,TRBV12-3/TRBV12-4,16,CASSWVLAGVTDTQYF,TGTGCCAGCAGTTGGGTGTTAGCGGGGGTAACAGATACGCAGTATTTT
TRBD1,TRBJ1-6,-,TRBV28,15,CASSFAGTDLITLHF,TGTGCCAGCAGTTTTGCGGGGACAGACCTTATCACCCTCCACTTT
-,TRBJ1-1,-,TRBV12-3/TRBV12-4,14,CASTLRWGGTEAFF,TGTGCCAGCACCCTTAGGTGGGGTGGCACTGAAGCTTTCTTT
-,TRBJ2-3,-,TRBV18,16,CASSPSGRGPQDTQYF,TGTGCCAGCTCACCGTCGGGGCGGGGGCCTCAAGATACGCAGTATTTT
-,TRBJ1-1,few,TRBV13,14,CASSRGGGSTEAFF,TGTGCCAGCAGCCGGGGGGGAGGGAGCACTGAAGCTTTCTTT
-,TRBJ1-5,-,TRBV7-2,13,CASSPGASQPQHF,TGTGCCAGCAGCCCAGGAGCAAGTCAGCCCCAGCATTTT
TRBD1,TRBJ1-3,-,TRBV10-3,14,CAIKMTGPGNTIYF,TGTGCCATCAAGATGACAGGGCCTGGAAACACCATATATTTT
-,TRBJ2-7,-,TRBV4-1,15,CASSQEAFSSYEQYF,TGCGCCAGCAGCCAAGAGGCTTTTAGCTCCTACGAGCAGTACTTC
TRBD2,TRBJ2-2,-,TRBV4-1,17,CASSREASGTDTGELFF,TGCGCCAGCAGCAGGGAGGCTAGCGGGACCGACACCGGGGAGCTGTTTTTT
TRBD2,TRBJ2-3,few,TRBV30,17,CAWSRSSGGYCTDTQYF,TGTGCCTGGAGTAGGTCTAGCGGGGGATATTGCACAGATACGCAGTATTTT
TRBD1,TRBJ2-2,few,TRBV5-1,13,CASRNTGAGELFF,TGCGCCAGCAGGAATACAGGGGCCGGGGAGCTGTTTTTT
TRBD2,TRBJ2-5,few,TRBV20-1,14,CSAPGAGGMETQYF,TGCAGTGCTCCGGGGGCGGGGGGTATGGAGACCCAGTACTTC
-,TRBJ2-7,-,TRBV6-6,13,CASSSTSLGEQYF,TGTGCCAGCAGTTCCACGAGTTTGGGGGAGCAGTACTTC
TRBD1,TRBJ2-7,few,TRBV20-1,14,CSAPRTGTGSEQYF,TGCAGTGCTCCAAGAACCGGGACAGGGTCCGAGCAGTACTTC
-,TRBJ2-2,few,TRBV9,14,CASSEGFNTGELFF,TGTGCCAGCAGCGAGGGGTTCAACACCGGGGAGCTGTTTTTT
-,TRBJ2-3,-,TRBV7-6,14,CASSLAGYGDTQYF,TGTGCCAGCAGCTTAGCTGGGTACGGAGATACGCAGTATTTT
-,TRBJ1-1,-,TRBV12-3/TRBV12-4,12,CASSALNTEAFF,TGTGCCAGCAGTGCACTGAACACTGAAGCTTTCTTT
-,TRBJ2-4,many,TRBV20-1,13,CSAGGGFLNIQYF,TGCAGTGCAGGGGGGGGGTTTCTAAACATTCAGTACTTC
-,TRBJ1-5,-,TRBV7-9,15,CASSLGGGGNQPQHF,TGTGCCAGCAGCTTAGGAGGGGGAGGCAATCAGCCCCAGCATTTT
-,TRBJ2-2,few,TRBV4-1,16,CASSLTPPSGTGELFF,TGCGCCAGCAGCCTGACCCCCCCGAGCGGGACCGGGGAGCTGTTTTTT
-,TRBJ1-1,many,TRBV24-1,13,CATNEGPNTEAFF,TGTGCCACCAATGAGGGACCGAACACTGAAGCTTTCTTT
-,TRBJ2-7,many,TRBV7-9,14,CASSAQGILYEQYF,TGTGCCAGCAGCGCCCAAGGGATCCTCTACGAGCAGTACTTC
-,TRBJ1-1,few,TRBV6-1,12,CASPAPSGEAFF,TGTGCCAGCCCGGCGCCATCCGGTGAAGCTTTCTTT
TRBD2,TRBJ2-7,many,TRBV12-3/TRBV12-4,15,CASREDVAGGYEQYF,TGTGCCAGCAGGGAAGATGTAGCGGGGGGGTACGAGCAGTACTTC
TRBD1,TRBJ2-6,-,TRBV12-3/TRBV12-4,17,CASSVTGTPAGANVLTF,TGTGCCAGCAGCGTGACAGGGACCCCGGCTGGGGCCAACGTCCTGACTTTC
TRBD1,TRBJ1-2,-,TRBV5-1,15,CASSLDLTGRYGYTF,TGCGCCAGCAGCTTGGATTTGACAGGGCGGTATGGCTACACCTTC
TRBD1,TRBJ1-2,few,TRBV20-1,15,CSARDGTGLWYGYTF,TGCAGTGCTAGAGATGGGACAGGTCTTTGGTATGGCTACACCTTC
TRBD2,TRBJ2-5,-,TRBV5-1,15,CASSLSPSSGETQYF,TGCGCCAGCAGCTTGTCACCCTCTAGCGGTGAGACCCAGTACTTC
-,TRBJ2-1,many,TRBV7-9,15,CASSSLGGSYNEQFF,TGTGCCAGCAGCTCCCTAGGGGGCTCCTACAATGAGCAGTTCTTC
TRBD2,TRBJ2-7,few,TRBV29-1,15,CSVERASGNSYEQYF,TGCAGCGTTGAGAGGGCTAGCGGGAACTCCTACGAGCAGTACTTC
-,TRBJ1-4,few,TRBV5-1,14,CASSPQGPEEKLFF,TGCGCCAGCAGTCCTCAGGGGCCAGAGGAAAAACTGTTTTTT
-,TRBJ2-5,-,TRBV20-1,12,CSARGKWETQYF,TGCAGTGCTAGAGGGAAGTGGGAGACCCAGTACTTC
-,TRBJ2-3,few,TRBV6-1,15,CASNSIRGSTDTQYF,TGTGCCAGCAATAGCATCCGAGGGTCCACAGATACGCAGTATTTT
-,TRBJ2-1,few,TRBV2,16,CASSSLGLRGTNEQFF,TGTGCCAGCAGTTCCTTGGGACTCCGAGGTACCAATGAGCAGTTCTTC
-,TRBJ2-7,many,TRBV4-3,15,CASSQDWQLSYEQYF,TGCGCCAGCAGCCAAGATTGGCAGTTATCCTACGAGCAGTACTTC
-,TRBJ2-5,few,TRBV7-9,14,CASSFWGVRETQYF,TGTGCCAGCAGCTTTTGGGGGGTTAGAGAGACCCAGTACTTC
-,TRBJ1-2,few,TRBV4-3,14,CASSTGRGGYGYTF,TGCGCCAGCAGCACGGGTCGTGGCGGGTATGGCTACACCTTC